One and the same sample provided the 21 T cell receptor beta chains below, sequenced in a study of monozygotic twins with inflammatory bowel disease (dated by TCRdb to the late 2010s). Libraries came from 5' RACE. The run used an Illumina HiSeq 2500. Reads reprocessed by TCRdb are summarized as one entry per CDR3 protein sequence, and DNA is absent. This sample's listing comprises about 210,000 distinct CDR3 sequences. The ten largest account for less than 2% of the sample. The source material was blood. These receptors all stem from a human donor with ulcerative colitis or Crohn's disease, or a healthy co-twin of an affected twin (not recorded which).

V gene TRBV5-1 combines with J gene TRBJ1-2; TCRdb's D call of TRBD1 is untestable without DNA. Germline lookup yields CDR1 SGHRS and CDR2 YFSETQ. The CDR3 has 15 amino acids. The CDR3 protein is CASSFGARGNYGYTF. Looking up the rest from reference TRBV5-1 and TRBJ1-2 gives the full variable domain: KAGVTQTPRYLIKTRGQQVTLSCSPISGHRSVSWYQQTPGQGLQFLFEYFSETQRNKGNFPGRFSGRQFSNSRSEMNVSTLELGDSALYLCASSFGARGNYGYTFGSGTRLTVV.

The chain couples TRBV5-1 to TRBJ2-3; lacking DNA, the TRBD1 call made by TCRdb goes unchecked. The germline V gene has CDR1 SGHRS and CDR2 YFSETQ. The CDR3 is 17 amino acids. CDR3 residues: CASSLWGGDILTDTQYF.

V gene TRBV12-3 or TRBV12-4 combines with J gene TRBJ1-1; TCRdb returns TRBD1, unconfirmable since there is no DNA. CDR3 size: 14 residues. The CDR3 sequence is CASSLVGGDTEAFF.

This chain uses TRBV5-1 with TRBJ1-2; with no DNA, the TCRdb D assignment of TRBD1 cannot be verified. Germline CDR1 SGHRS, CDR2 YFSETQ. The CDR3 spans 17 residues. This chain's CDR3 is CASKVEGTGDFNYGYTF. Full variable domain (rest looked up from reference TRBV5-1 and TRBJ1-2): KAGVTQTPRYLIKTRGQQVTLSCSPISGHRSVSWYQQTPGQGLQFLFEYFSETQRNKGNFPGRFSGRQFSNSRSEMNVSTLELGDSALYLCASKVEGTGDFNYGYTFGSGTRLTVV.

The gene calls are TRBV7-2 and TRBJ2-7; TCRdb names TRBD1, which stays unverified in the absence of DNA. The CDR3 runs to 14 residues. Looked up from germline, CDR1 is SGHTA and CDR2 is FQGNSA. The CDR3 protein is CASSFSPGGVEQYF.

The chain has TRBV5-5 and TRBJ2-2; TCRdb reports TRBD1, a call that lacks DNA to check it against. Germline V gives CDR1 SGHKS, CDR2 YYEKEE (reference sequence). The CDR3 has 17 residues. This CDR3 is CASSSSTGAVNTGELFF.

The rearrangement joins TRBV5-1 to TRBJ1-6; TCRdb selects TRBD1, and the lack of DNA leaves this call unchecked. Germline CDR1 SGHRS, CDR2 YFSETQ. The CDR3 runs to 15 residues. CDR3 residues: CASSPEGQRNSPLHF. The whole variable domain, remainder taken from reference TRBV5-1 and TRBJ1-6, is KAGVTQTPRYLIKTRGQQVTLSCSPISGHRSVSWYQQTPGQGLQFLFEYFSETQRNKGNFPGRFSGRQFSNSRSEMNVSTLELGDSALYLCASSPEGQRNSPLHFGNGTRLTVT.

Here the CDR3 reads CASSPGLQESTDTQYF. The rearrangement links TRBV5-6 to TRBJ2-3; TCRdb's D call of TRBD1 is untestable without DNA. This CDR3 is 16 amino acids long. Germline V gives CDR1 SGHDT, CDR2 YYEEEE.

The genes are TRBV7-8 and TRBJ1-4. This CDR3 contains 20 residues. The germline gives CDR1 SGHVS, CDR2 FQNEAQ. The CDR3 loop is CASSARLGLQVEATNEKLFF.

This chain joins TRBV4-2 and TRBJ1-1. CDR1 and CDR2 from the germline V gene are LGHNA and YNFKEQ. The CDR3 length is 14 residues. The CDR3 protein is CASSQEAESTEAFF.

The J gene is TRBJ2-1, the V gene TRBV20-1; TCRdb's D gene call, TRBD2, goes unchecked for lack of DNA. The length of the CDR3 is 18 residues. Germline V gives CDR1 DFQATT, CDR2 SNEGSKA (reference sequence). CDR3 amino acids: CSASTAGGTLSSYNEQFF.

The genes are TRBV20-1 and TRBJ2-5; TCRdb selects TRBD2, and the lack of DNA leaves this call unchecked. CDR3 length equals 13 residues. Looked up from germline, CDR1 is DFQATT and CDR2 is SNEGSKA (reference sequence). Here the CDR3 reads CSAGLVFQETQYF.

The V gene is TRBV6-5, the J gene TRBJ1-5; TCRdb reports TRBD1, a call that lacks DNA to check it against. Germline V CDR1 and CDR2: MNHEY, SVGAGI. This CDR3 has 15 residues. The CDR3 spells CASSSSDSRNQPQHF.

The J gene is TRBJ1-2, the V gene TRBV11-2; the D call from TCRdb, TRBD1, cannot be confirmed without DNA. This CDR3 is 13 amino acids long. Germline assignment: CDR1 SGHAT and CDR2 FQNNGV. The CDR3 spells CASSPGTGPLYTF.

This chain joins TRBV2 and TRBJ2-7; TCRdb gives TRBD2 as the D gene, but with no DNA this cannot be confirmed. The germline CDR1 and CDR2 sequences are SNHLY and FYNNEI. The CDR3 extends over 15 amino acids. CDR3 sequence: CATQGSSRSSYEQYF.

V and J are TRBV7-3 and TRBJ1-1. In germline, CDR1 is SGHTA, CDR2 FQGTGA. The CDR3 has 17 residues. CDR3 amino acids: CASSLKEDVGRHTEAFF.

This chain links TRBV27 with TRBJ2-5; checking the TCRdb D call of TRBD1 is not possible without DNA. Germline assignment: CDR1 MNHEY and CDR2 SMNVEV (reference sequence). The length of the CDR3 is 14 residues. The CDR3 sequence: CASSPGTARETQYF.

J is TRBJ1-2 and V is TRBV5-1. Germline assignment: CDR1 SGHRS and CDR2 YFSETQ. The CDR3 runs to 13 residues. CDR3 sequence reads: CASSWDTNYGYTF.

The chain has TRBV20-1 and TRBJ1-1. The CDR3 is made up of 11 amino acids. Germline values: CDR1 DFQATT, CDR2 SNEGSKA (reference sequence). The CDR3: CSAEGPAEAFF.

The V gene is TRBV7-9, the J gene TRBJ2-3; TCRdb calls TRBD1, which cannot be checked without DNA. CDR3 size: 14 residues. Germline V CDR1 and CDR2: SEHNR, FQNEAQ (reference sequence). CDR3 residues: CASSAPPAQDTQYF.

The chain is built from TRBV29-1 and TRBJ1-1; absent DNA, TCRdb's TRBD1 call cannot be checked. CDR3 length: 14 residues. Germline V gene lookup returns CDR1 SQVTM and CDR2 ANQGSEA. The CDR3 loop reads CSVGGRQGLGEAFF.